The TCR beta chain under discussion was sequenced for a study of cytomegalovirus exposure and HLA in healthy donors. Study information: Early released data comprised about 90 million unique TCRs from HLA-typed donors. The study, taken as a whole, reports: An analysis that was carried out later associated 16,000 or so TCR beta sequences with HLA alleles at 0.05 false discovery rate.

The PCR ran on 60 Vbeta and 13 Jbeta primers. Assay: immunoSEQ multiplex PCR; the TCRdb copy retains only in-frame clones and omits some. Found here are around 150,000 clones, about 87% of them singletons; the top ten hold about 5%. As for this clone: Its cognate antigen is unknown.

The CDR3 has 16 residues. Germline CDR1 reads SGHAT; CDR2 reads FQNNGV. Losses at the gene ends were 5 bases for V and 2 bases for J; bases not matched to a gene: 11. Each donor's status was that of a healthy bone marrow donor. Sequencing was done on a sample of PBMCs. This rearrangement joins TRBV11-2 to TRBJ2-5, with TRBD2 matching 7 bases. The sequence was obtained from a woman aged 25 to 39 in good health and CMV-seronegative. CDR3 sequence reads: CASSPRGASGQETQYF. The CDR3 DNA sequence: TGTGCCAGCAGCCCCCGGGGAGCTAGCGGTCAAGAGACCCAGTACTTC.